This TCR beta chain was profiled in a study of T cells in women clearing cervical HPV infection. At the level of the study: Control women cleared a single incident HPV16 infection within 12 months.

All participants had a single incident cervical HPV16 infection, and prevalent HPV16 infections were excluded. Clones were read by immunoSEQ multiplex PCR, and TCRdb kept only the in-frame ones, dropping some. This table lists just over 20,000 clones. Germline CDR1 is MNHEY and CDR2 is SVGEGT. The CDR3 is 14 amino acids. The germline V and J ends were trimmed by 2 bases and 10 bases, with 12 bases remaining between them. With respect to this clone: The sequenced fragment ends 3 residues before the CDR3 boundary, so the rest is inferred from the germline J gene.

The receptor was isolated from a woman between 18 and 70 years old with a cervical HPV16 infection that either progressed to CIN3+ or cleared (not recorded which). Material: blood buffy coat. This chain joins TRBV6-2 or TRBV6-3 and TRBJ1-6, with TRBD1 as a possible D gene (5 bases). The CDR3 is CASSYLGAQSPLHF. CDR3 DNA, as far as it was read: TGTGCCAGCAGTTACCTAGGGGCACAGTCACCC.